The 13 T cell receptor beta chains below come from one sample, sequenced in a study of coeliac disease. The method was immunoSEQ multiplex PCR; TCRdb's version includes in-frame clones alone and lacks a portion of them. The data show 4,000 to 5,500 clones, 70% to 85% seen once. Sequencing was done on a sample of lymphocytes from the gut lamina propria. Every receptor here comes from a young man with celiac disease on a gluten-free diet.

The J gene is TRBJ2-7, the V gene TRBV7-2; 10 bases are a match to TRBD1. The CDR3 contains 16 residues. V dropped 5 bases and J dropped 5; count of bases not matched to a gene: 12. The V gene's germline CDR1 is SGHTA and CDR2 FQGNSA. CDR3 in amino acids: CASSVSAWTGGNEQYF. The CDR3 DNA reads TGTGCCAGCAGCGTATCCGCCTGGACAGGGGGAAACGAGCAGTACTTC.

The chain has TRBV28 and TRBJ1-1; 9 positions match TRBD1. The CDR3 is 15 amino acids. The V segment lost 3 bases and the J segment 5 bases; nucleotides outside the gene matches: 7. The germline gives CDR1 MDHEN, CDR2 SYDVKM. For the CDR3, the DNA is TGTGCCAGCAGTTTCCCCGGGACAGGGACAACTGAAGCTTTCTTT. As protein: CASSFPGTGTTEAFF.

The V call is TRBV7-3, the J call TRBJ2-1, with 14 bases lining up with TRBD2. The CDR3 is made up of 19 amino acids. Trimming cost V 5 bases and J 7 bases; bases outside gene matches: 16. CDR1 and CDR2 (germline): SGHTA, FQGTGA. The DNA for the CDR3 is TGTGCCAGCAGCCGCACCCCGGGACTAGCGGGGGTTAAGAGGAATGAGCAGTTCTTC. Translating it yields CASSRTPGLAGVKRNEQFF.

This sequence joins TRBV30 and TRBJ1-1; the D gene is possibly TRBD1 (5 bases). V lost 4 bases, J lost 3 bases, and 21 bases lay in between. Germline V gene lookup returns CDR1 GTSNPN and CDR2 SVGIG (reference sequence). The CDR3 is 16 amino acids. DNA for the CDR3: TGTGCCTGGACTGGGGACCGGGTGGGGAGGGACACTGAAGCTTTCTTT. Its protein is CAWTGDRVGRDTEAFF. Complete variable domain (other parts from reference TRBV30 and TRBJ1-1): SQTIHQWPATLVQPVGSPLSLECTVEGTSNPNLYWYRQAAGRGLQLLFYSVGIGQISSEVPQNLSASRPQDRQFILSSKKLLLSDSGFYLCAWTGDRVGRDTEAFFGQGTRLTVV.

The CDR3 DNA reads as TGTGCCAGCAGCTTACGGGGCAATGAGCAGTTCTTC. It specifies CASSLRGNEQFF. This chain links TRBV7-2 with TRBJ2-1; D perhaps matches TRBD2 (5 bases). Trimming took off 2 bases at V and 6 bases at J, with 5 bases between the two ends. Germline values: CDR1 SGHTA, CDR2 FQGNSA. The CDR3 spans 12 residues.

The chain links TRBV28 to TRBJ2-7; the match to TRBD1 covers 8 bases. The junction had 10 bases not matched to a gene; V was cut back by 5 bases and J by 4 bases. Germline V CDR1 and CDR2: MDHEN, SYDVKM. This CDR3 spans 15 amino acids. Here the CDR3 DNA reads TGTGCCAGCAGTAGCTTAGGGACAGGACCTTACGAGCAGTACTTC. Translation gives CASSSLGTGPYEQYF.

This clone has just a few counts. This chain joins TRBV27 and TRBJ1-6; D is undetermined. The CDR3 has 15 amino acids. Germline values: CDR1 MNHEY, CDR2 SMNVEV (reference sequence). Trimming removed 10 bases at V and 0 bases at J, with 13 bases between. CDR3 in amino acids: CATREESSYNSPLHF. The CDR3 nucleotides are TGTGCCACTCGGGAGGAGAGCTCCTATAATTCACCCCTCCACTTT.

This rearrangement joins TRBV19 to TRBJ1-1, with TRBD1 matching 9 bases. Germline V CDR1 and CDR2: LNHDA, SQIVND (reference sequence). With 5 bases clipped from V and 5 bases from J, the junction kept 3 bases outside the gene matches. The CDR3 extends over 13 amino acids. The CDR3 DNA reads as TGTGCCAGTAGTCTTGGGACAGGGACTGAAGCTTTCTTT. It is translated as CASSLGTGTEAFF.

The chain uses TRBV7-2 and TRBJ1-2; 9 positions agree with TRBD1. This CDR3 has 13 amino acids. V shed 1 base, J shed 8 bases, and the junction held 2 bases outside the gene matches. Germline V gives CDR1 SGHTA, CDR2 FQGNSA. CDR3 loop: CASSLGTGAGYTF. Written as DNA, the CDR3 is TGTGCCAGCAGCTTAGGGACAGGGGCCGGCTACACCTTC.

The chain has TRBV6-5 and TRBJ2-5; 9 bases are a match to TRBD1. CDR1 MNHEY and CDR2 SVGAGI come from the germline V gene. There are 16 residues in the CDR3. The V and J ends lost 2 bases and 6 bases, in that order; junction bases with no gene match: 10. The CDR3 is CASSYLSPGQGQTQYF. The DNA of the CDR3 is TGTGCCAGCAGTTACCTAAGCCCGGGACAGGGTCAGACCCAGTACTTC.

V usage is TRBV5-6 and J usage is TRBJ1-2; D perhaps matches TRBD1 (6 bases). Trimming shortened V by 1 base and J by 2 bases, and 18 bases separated the two germline ends. The CDR3 covers 17 residues. The V gene's germline CDR1 is SGHDT and CDR2 YYEEEE. CDR3 in amino acids: CASSLKGRAGVNYGYTF. In DNA form, the CDR3 reads TGTGCCAGCAGCTTGAAAGGGCGAGCAGGGGTGAACTATGGCTACACCTTC.

The rearrangement joins TRBV19 to TRBJ2-2, with D possibly TRBD2 on 6 matching bases. Trimming left V 5 bases short and J 6 bases short, with 16 bases between. CDR1 LNHDA and CDR2 SQIVND come from the germline V gene (reference sequence). The CDR3 length is 15 residues. The CDR3 reads CASSPHRRVSGELFF. In DNA, the CDR3 is TGTGCCAGTAGTCCCCACAGGAGGGTGTCCGGGGAGCTGTTTTTT.

This clone occurred a few times. The CDR3 region has the DNA TGTGCCAGCAGCAAACAAGAGACCCAGTACTTC. Translation gives CASSKQETQYF. The chain combines TRBV28 with TRBJ2-5; D not certain. There are 11 residues in the CDR3. Trimming removed 6 bases from V and 2 bases from J, with 4 bases in between. Germline assignment: CDR1 MDHEN and CDR2 SYDVKM.